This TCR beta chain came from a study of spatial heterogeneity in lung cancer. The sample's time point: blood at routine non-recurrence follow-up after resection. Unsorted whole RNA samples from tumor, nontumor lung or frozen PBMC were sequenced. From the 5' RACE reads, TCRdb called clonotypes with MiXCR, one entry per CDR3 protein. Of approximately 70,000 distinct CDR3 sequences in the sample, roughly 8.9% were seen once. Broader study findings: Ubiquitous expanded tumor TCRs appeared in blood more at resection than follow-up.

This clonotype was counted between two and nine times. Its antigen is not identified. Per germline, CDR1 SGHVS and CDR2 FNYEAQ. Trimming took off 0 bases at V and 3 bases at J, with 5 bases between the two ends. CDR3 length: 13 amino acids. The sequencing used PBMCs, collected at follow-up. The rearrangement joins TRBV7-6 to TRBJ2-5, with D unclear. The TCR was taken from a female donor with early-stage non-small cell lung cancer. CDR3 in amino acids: CASSLAAEETQYF. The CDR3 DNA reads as TGTGCCAGCAGCTTAGCGGCGGAAGAGACCCAGTACTTC.